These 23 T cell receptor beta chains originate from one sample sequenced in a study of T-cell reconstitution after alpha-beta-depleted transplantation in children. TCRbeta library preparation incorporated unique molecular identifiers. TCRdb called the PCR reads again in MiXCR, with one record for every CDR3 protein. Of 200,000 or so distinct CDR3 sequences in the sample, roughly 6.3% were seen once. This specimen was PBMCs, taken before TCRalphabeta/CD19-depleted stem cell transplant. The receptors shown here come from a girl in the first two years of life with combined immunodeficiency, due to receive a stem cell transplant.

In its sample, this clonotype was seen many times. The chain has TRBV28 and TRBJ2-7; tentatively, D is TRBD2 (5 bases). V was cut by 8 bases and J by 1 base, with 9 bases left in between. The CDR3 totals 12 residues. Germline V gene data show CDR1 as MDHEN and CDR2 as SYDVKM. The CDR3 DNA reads TGTGCCAGCGGTAGGACTTCCTACGAGCAGTACTTC. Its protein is CASGRTSYEQYF.

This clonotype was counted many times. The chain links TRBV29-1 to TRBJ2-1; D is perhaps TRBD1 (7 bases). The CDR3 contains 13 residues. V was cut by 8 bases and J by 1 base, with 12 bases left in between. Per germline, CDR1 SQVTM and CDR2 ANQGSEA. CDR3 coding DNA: TGCAGCTCAGGGGGAGGTTCCTACAATGAGCAGTTCTTC. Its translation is CSSGGGSYNEQFF.

This chain's CDR3 is CASSFHLATIYNEQFF. In DNA form, the CDR3 reads TGTGCCAGCAGCTTCCACCTAGCGACAATCTACAATGAGCAGTTCTTC. The chain recombines TRBV7-4 with TRBJ2-1; weak D call: TRBD2 (6 bases). Germline values: CDR1 SGHVT, CDR2 SQSDAQ. V gave up 3 bases and J gave up 3 bases, with 15 bases separating them. The CDR3 is made up of 16 amino acids.

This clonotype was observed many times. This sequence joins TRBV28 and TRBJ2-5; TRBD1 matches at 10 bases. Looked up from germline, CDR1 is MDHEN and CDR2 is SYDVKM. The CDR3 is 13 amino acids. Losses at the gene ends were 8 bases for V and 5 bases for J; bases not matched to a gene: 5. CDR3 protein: CASGDRGQETQYF. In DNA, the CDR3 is TGTGCCAGCGGAGACAGGGGGCAGGAGACCCAGTACTTC.

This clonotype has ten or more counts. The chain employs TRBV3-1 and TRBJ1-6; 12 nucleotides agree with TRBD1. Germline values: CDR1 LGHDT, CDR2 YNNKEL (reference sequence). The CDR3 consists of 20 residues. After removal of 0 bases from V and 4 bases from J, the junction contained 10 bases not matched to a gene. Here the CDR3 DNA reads TGTGCCAGCAGCCAAGATTTTGGGACAGGGGGCTTCCTATATAATTCACCCCTCCACTTT. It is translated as CASSQDFGTGGFLYNSPLHF.

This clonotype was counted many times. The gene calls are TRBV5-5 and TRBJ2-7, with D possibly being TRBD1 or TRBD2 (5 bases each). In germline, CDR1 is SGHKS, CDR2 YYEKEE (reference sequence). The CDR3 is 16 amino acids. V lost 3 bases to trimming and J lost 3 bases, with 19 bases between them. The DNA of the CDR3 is TGTGCCAGCAGCTGGGAAGGGGTCGGAGGACTCTACGAGCAGTACTTC. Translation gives CASSWEGVGGLYEQYF.

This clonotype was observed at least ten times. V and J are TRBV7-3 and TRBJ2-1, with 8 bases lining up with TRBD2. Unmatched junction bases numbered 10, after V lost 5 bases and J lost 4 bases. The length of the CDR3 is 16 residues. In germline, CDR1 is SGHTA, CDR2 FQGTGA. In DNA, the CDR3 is TGTGCCAGCAGCACTTTAGCGGGAAAAGGTTACAATGAGCAGTTCTTC. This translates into CASSTLAGKGYNEQFF.

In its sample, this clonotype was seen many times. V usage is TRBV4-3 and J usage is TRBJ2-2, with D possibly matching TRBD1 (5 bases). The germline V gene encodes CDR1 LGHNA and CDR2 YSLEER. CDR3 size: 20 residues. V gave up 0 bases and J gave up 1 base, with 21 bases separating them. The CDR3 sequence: CASSQDPARVVTLNTGELFF. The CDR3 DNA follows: TGCGCCAGCAGCCAAGATCCCGCCAGGGTCGTTACTTTGAACACCGGGGAGCTGTTTTTT.

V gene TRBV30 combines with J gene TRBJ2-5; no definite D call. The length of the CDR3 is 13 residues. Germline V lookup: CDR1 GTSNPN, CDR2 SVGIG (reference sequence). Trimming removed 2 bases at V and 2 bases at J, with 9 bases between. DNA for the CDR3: TGTGCCTGGAGTATTTATTCACAAGAGACCCAGTACTTC. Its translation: CAWSIYSQETQYF.

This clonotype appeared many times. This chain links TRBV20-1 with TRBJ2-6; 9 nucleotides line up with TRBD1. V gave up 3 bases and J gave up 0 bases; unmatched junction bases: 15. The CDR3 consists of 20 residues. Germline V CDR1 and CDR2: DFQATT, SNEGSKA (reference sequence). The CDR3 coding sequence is TGCAGTGCTAGGGATACAGGGGGCTCCAAAGACTACTCTGGGGCCAACGTCCTGACTTTC. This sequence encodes CSARDTGGSKDYSGANVLTF.

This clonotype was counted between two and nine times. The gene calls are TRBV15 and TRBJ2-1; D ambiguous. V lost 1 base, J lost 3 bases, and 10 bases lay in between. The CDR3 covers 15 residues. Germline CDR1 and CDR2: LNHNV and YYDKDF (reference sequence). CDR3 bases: TGTGCCACCAGCAGAGGAGGTACTCTCTACAATGAGCAGTTCTTC. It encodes CATSRGGTLYNEQFF.

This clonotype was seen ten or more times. CDR3 sequence: CASSVPDDHSKGSGANVLTF. CDR3 nucleotide sequence: TGTGCCAGCAGCGTACCCGACGACCACTCCAAGGGGTCTGGGGCCAACGTCCTGACTTTC. This chain links TRBV9 with TRBJ2-6, with a weak D call TRBD1 (5 bases). This CDR3 is 20 amino acids long. V was pared by 1 base and J by 1 base, with 21 bases between. The germline CDR1 and CDR2 sequences are SGDLS and YYNGEE.

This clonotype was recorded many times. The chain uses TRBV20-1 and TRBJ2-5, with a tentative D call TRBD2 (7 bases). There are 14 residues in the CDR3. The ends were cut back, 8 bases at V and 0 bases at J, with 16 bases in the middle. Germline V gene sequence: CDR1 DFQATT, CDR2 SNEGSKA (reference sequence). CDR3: CSYGGGADQETQYF. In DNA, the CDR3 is TGCAGTTATGGAGGGGGGGCCGACCAAGAGACCCAGTACTTC.

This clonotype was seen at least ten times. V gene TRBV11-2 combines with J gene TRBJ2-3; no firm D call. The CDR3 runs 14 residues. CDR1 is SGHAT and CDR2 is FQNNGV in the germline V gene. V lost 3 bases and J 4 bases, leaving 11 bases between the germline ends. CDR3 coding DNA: TGTGCCAGCAGCTTGGCTGTTAGGGCAGATACGCAGTATTTT. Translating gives CASSLAVRADTQYF.

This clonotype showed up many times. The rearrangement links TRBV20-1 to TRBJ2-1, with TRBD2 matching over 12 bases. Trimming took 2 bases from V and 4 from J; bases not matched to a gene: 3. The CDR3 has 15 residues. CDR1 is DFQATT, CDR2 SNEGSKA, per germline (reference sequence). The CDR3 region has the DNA TGCAGTGCTAGATCCGGACTAGCGGGATACAATGAGCAGTTCTTC. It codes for CSARSGLAGYNEQFF.

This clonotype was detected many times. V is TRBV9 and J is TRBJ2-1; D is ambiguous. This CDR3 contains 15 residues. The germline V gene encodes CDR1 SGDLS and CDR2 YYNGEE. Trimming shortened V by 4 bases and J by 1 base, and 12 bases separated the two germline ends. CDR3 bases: TGTGCCAGCAGCAACGGGCTTTGGTCCTACAATGAGCAGTTCTTC. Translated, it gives CASSNGLWSYNEQFF.

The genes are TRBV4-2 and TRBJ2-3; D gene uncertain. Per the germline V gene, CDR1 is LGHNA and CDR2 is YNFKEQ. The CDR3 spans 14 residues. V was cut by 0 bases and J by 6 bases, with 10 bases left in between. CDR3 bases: TGTGCCAGCAGCCAAGATCGAGGTTCCGATACGCAGTATTTT. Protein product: CASSQDRGSDTQYF.

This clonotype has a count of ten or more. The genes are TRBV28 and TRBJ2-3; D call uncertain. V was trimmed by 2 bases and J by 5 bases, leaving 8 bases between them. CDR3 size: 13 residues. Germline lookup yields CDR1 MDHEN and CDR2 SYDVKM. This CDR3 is CASSLPYVDTQYF. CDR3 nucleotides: TGTGCCAGCAGTTTACCGTACGTAGATACGCAGTATTTT.

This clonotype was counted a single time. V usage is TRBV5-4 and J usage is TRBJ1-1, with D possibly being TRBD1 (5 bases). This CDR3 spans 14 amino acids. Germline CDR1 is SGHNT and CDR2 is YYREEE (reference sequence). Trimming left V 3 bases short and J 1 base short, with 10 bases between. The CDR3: CASSSNTGNTEAFF. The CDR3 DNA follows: TGTGCCAGCAGCTCTAATACAGGGAACACTGAAGCTTTCTTT.

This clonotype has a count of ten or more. CDR3 loop: CSVQSQGRAFF. The DNA of the CDR3 is TGCAGCGTCCAATCGCAGGGGCGGGCTTTCTTT. The chain recombines TRBV29-1 with TRBJ1-1; D perhaps matches TRBD1 (6 bases). The CDR3 has 11 amino acids. V lost 6 bases to trimming and J lost 11 bases, with 16 bases between them. The germline V gene encodes CDR1 SQVTM and CDR2 ANQGSEA.

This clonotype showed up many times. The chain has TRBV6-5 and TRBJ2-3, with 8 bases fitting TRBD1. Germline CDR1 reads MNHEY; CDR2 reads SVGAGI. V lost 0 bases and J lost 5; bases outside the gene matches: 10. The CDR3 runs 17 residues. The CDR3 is CASSYSPGQGWGDTQYF. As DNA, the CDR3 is TGTGCCAGCAGTTACTCACCCGGACAGGGATGGGGAGATACGCAGTATTTT.

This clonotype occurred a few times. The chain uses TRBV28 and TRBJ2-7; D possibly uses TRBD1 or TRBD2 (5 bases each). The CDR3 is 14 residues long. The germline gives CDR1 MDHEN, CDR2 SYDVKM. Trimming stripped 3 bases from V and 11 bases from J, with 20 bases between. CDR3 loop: CASSFDIEGPVKYF. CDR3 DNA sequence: TGTGCCAGCAGTTTTGACATCGAGGGGCCAGTAAAGTACTTC. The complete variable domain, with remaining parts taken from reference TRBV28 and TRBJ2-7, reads DVKVTQSSRYLVKRTGEKVFLECVQDMDHENMFWYRQDPGLGLRLIYFSYDVKMKEKGDIPEGYSVSREKKERFSLILESASTNQTSMYLCASSFDIEGPVKYFGPGTRLTVT.

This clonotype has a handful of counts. The CDR3 protein is CASSPLGSSYEQYF. CDR3 bases: TGTGCCAGCAGCCCCTTAGGGTCTTCCTACGAGCAGTACTTC. J is TRBJ2-7 and V is TRBV7-6; D remains ambiguous. The CDR3 is made up of 14 amino acids. Germline CDR1 and CDR2: SGHVS and FNYEAQ. V dropped 5 bases and J dropped 1 base, with 12 bases sitting between them.